This T cell receptor (beta chain) stems from a study of CXCR3-negative and CXCR3-positive naive CD8 T cells. General study results and limits: CXCR3 expression dropped partially after cryopreservation, and most assays relied on fresh PBMCs. Compared with CXCR3-negative naive cells, CXCR3-positive naive cells showed more hydrophobic TRB CDR3s. Diversity was high in both naive subsets and much lower in memory cells. Unlike memory cells, which differed, naive CXCR3-negative and CXCR3-positive cells had similar TRBV-TRBJ usage.

Remarks on this clonotype: Antigen specificity is unknown.

Naive CD8+ T cells showed a CD45RO-CCR7+CD27+CD95- phenotype. The authors made the TRB cDNA libraries by 5' RACE using UMI labels. Reanalyzing the 5' RACE reads, TCRdb keeps one entry per CDR3 protein, without DNA. In total, the table holds 100,000 to 150,000 distinct CDR3 sequences. This receptor was identified in a human donor in good health. Some clones in this sample may be carry-over from other donors' samples. Material: naive CXCR3+ CD8+ T cells from blood. Sample subset: CD45RO-CCR7+CD27+CD95- naive CD8+ T cells expressing CXCR3 (TNR3+).

The CDR3 loop is CASSPGTGVHEQYF. The chain links TRBV7-8 to TRBJ2-7; TCRdb lists TRBD1, though no DNA is available to test this call. The CDR3 runs 14 residues. Germline V gives CDR1 SGHVS, CDR2 FQNEAQ.